This T cell receptor beta chain stems from a study of T-cell memory formation after mild COVID-19. At the level of the study: TCR clusters mostly belonged to single donors. Broader study findings: Clones that contracted from day 15 to 85 were balanced CD4/CD8, while later expanders leaned CD4+.

This clonotype came up a few times. Its antigen is undetermined. This CDR3 has 14 residues. V was pared by 7 bases and J by 4 bases, with 6 bases of the junction left unmatched. Germline CDR1 reads SNHLY; CDR2 reads FYNNEI. Amplification by 5'RACE using constant-segment primers produced TCR alpha and TCR beta cDNA libraries that carried sample barcodes and UMIs. MiXCR, applied by TCRdb to the 5' RACE reads, yields one record per CDR3 protein. This sample has about 560,000 distinct CDR3 sequences, with 17% found just once. The chain couples TRBV2 to TRBJ2-5, with 10 bases identical to TRBD2. The sequencing input was PBMCs or a T cell subset sorted from them (not recorded which). This sequence originates from an adult woman who had mild COVID-19 (a few samples of this study predate the infection). Cell type and time point are not known. CDR3 residues: CASNPRTSGETQYF. The CDR3 nucleotides are TGTGCCAGCAACCCCAGGACTAGCGGAGAGACCCAGTACTTC.